The 9 T cell receptor beta chains in this list originate from one sample, sequenced in a study of CD8+CD57+ T cells in acquired aplastic anemia. Genomic DNA constituted the template upon which TCR beta VDJ and CDR3 profiling was performed. TCRdb fed the reads into MiXCR, producing one record per CDR3 protein. The sample lists a few hundred thousand distinct CDR3 sequences; about a third were seen once. All sequencing subjects had displayed CD8+CD57+ cell expansion on flow cytometry. The specimen sequenced was sorted CD4+, CD8+, or CD8+CD57+ T cells (not recorded which) from PBMCs. Receptors were obtained from a human donor with aplastic anemia.

The chain employs TRBV18 and TRBJ1-6, with 8 bases aligning to TRBD1. This CDR3 region has 15 residues. V was clipped by 1 base and J by 9 bases; unmatched bases: 5. Per germline, CDR1 KGHSH and CDR2 LQKENI. CDR3 protein: CASSPRQGAFSPLHF. Written as DNA, the CDR3 is TGTGCCAGCTCACCACGGCAGGGGGCTTTTTCACCCCTCCACTTT.

The table lists this clonotype with many counts. The rearrangement uses TRBV29-1 and TRBJ1-5; TRBD1 aligns across 7 bases. The CDR3 spans 16 residues. The V gene end was trimmed by 4 bases and the J gene end by 2 bases; junction bases not matched to a gene: 11. The germline V gene has CDR1 SQVTM and CDR2 ANQGSEA. CDR3 residues: CSVADRDFDGNQPQHF. CDR3 in DNA: TGCAGCGTTGCTGACAGGGATTTTGATGGCAATCAGCCCCAGCATTTT. Filled out from reference TRBV29-1 and TRBJ1-5, the complete variable domain reads SAVISQKPSRDICQRGTSLTIQCQVDSQVTMMFWYRQQPGQSLTLIATANQGSEATYESGFVIDKFPISRPNLTFSTLTVSNMSPEDSSIYLCSVADRDFDGNQPQHFGDGTRLSIL.

This clonotype was seen at least ten times. The chain uses TRBV7-3 and TRBJ2-1, with D unresolved. The length of the CDR3 is 13 residues. Germline loops: CDR1 SGHTA, CDR2 FQGTGA. Trimming removed 5 bases at V and 5 bases at J, with 10 bases between. The CDR3 protein is CASSLPSNNEQFF. CDR3 in DNA: TGTGCCAGCAGCCTCCCAAGCAACAATGAGCAGTTCTTC.

This clonotype occurred many times. This chain uses TRBV29-1 with TRBJ2-7; the D call may be TRBD1 or TRBD2 (5 bases each). This CDR3 spans 15 amino acids. V shed 5 bases and J shed 0 bases, with 17 bases lying between them. Germline V gene sequence: CDR1 SQVTM, CDR2 ANQGSEA. This CDR3 is CSVYKGRRDSYEQYF. DNA for the CDR3: TGCAGCGTTTATAAGGGGCGCCGGGACTCCTACGAGCAGTACTTC.

This chain joins TRBV5-6 and TRBJ2-2; 12 bases match TRBD1. CDR1 and CDR2 from the germline V gene are SGHDT and YYEEEE. CDR3 length: 18 amino acids. The V and J ends lost 4 bases and 7 bases, in that order; junction bases with no gene match: 14. The CDR3 nucleotides are TGTGCCAGCAGCCCAATCCCCGGGACAGGGGGCAGTGGCGGGGAGCTGTTTTTT. This translates into CASSPIPGTGGSGGELFF.

V is TRBV6-1 and J is TRBJ2-6; 7 bases are shared with TRBD1. V shed 8 bases, J shed 3 bases, and the junction held 10 bases outside the gene matches. Germline CDR1 reads MNHNS; CDR2 reads SASEGT. CDR3 size: 16 residues. The CDR3 DNA sequence: TGTGCCAGCGGCCTACAGGGGCCGGGTGGGGCCAACGTCCTGACTTTC. Translation: CASGLQGPGGANVLTF.

This clonotype was detected many times. The chain recombines TRBV7-8 with TRBJ1-6, with a weak D call TRBD1 (5 bases). CDR1 is SGHVS and CDR2 is FQNEAQ in the germline V gene. The CDR3 extends over 14 amino acids. V dropped 0 bases and J dropped 10 bases, with 10 bases sitting between them. As DNA, the CDR3 is TGTGCCAGCAGCTTAGCAGGGGATCGATCACCCCTCCACTTT. Translation gives CASSLAGDRSPLHF.

This clonotype was seen more than once but under ten times. V is TRBV3-1 and J is TRBJ2-2, with D possibly called TRBD1 or TRBD2 (5 bases each). The V and J ends lost 7 bases and 5 bases respectively, with 14 bases between them. The CDR3 sequence is 14 residues long. CDR1 is LGHDT and CDR2 is YNNKEL in the germline V gene (reference sequence). Written as DNA, the CDR3 is TGTGCCAGCACCCCATCGGGGACGACCGGGGAGCTGTTTTTT. Residues: CASTPSGTTGELFF.

In this sample, this clonotype turned up many times. The chain recombines TRBV29-1 with TRBJ2-3, with TRBD2 identical over 7 bases. Germline-derived CDR1 and CDR2 are SQVTM and ANQGSEA. This CDR3 is built from 13 residues. The V segment lost 7 bases and the J segment 2 bases; nucleotides outside the gene matches: 6. The CDR3 coding sequence is TGCAGCGGGCGGGGGTCAGCCACAGATACGCAGTATTTT. Translated: CSGRGSATDTQYF.